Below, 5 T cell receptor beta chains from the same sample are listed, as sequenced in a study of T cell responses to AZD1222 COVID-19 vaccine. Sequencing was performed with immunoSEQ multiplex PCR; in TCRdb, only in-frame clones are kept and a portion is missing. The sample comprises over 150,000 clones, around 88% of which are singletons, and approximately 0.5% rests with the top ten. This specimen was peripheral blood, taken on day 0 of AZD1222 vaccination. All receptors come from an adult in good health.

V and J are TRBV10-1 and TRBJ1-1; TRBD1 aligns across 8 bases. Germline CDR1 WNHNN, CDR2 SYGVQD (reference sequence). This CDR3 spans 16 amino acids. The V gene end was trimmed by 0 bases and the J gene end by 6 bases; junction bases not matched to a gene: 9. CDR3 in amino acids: CASSESMGTGLAEAFF. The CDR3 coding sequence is TGCGCCAGCAGTGAGTCGATGGGGACAGGTCTGGCTGAAGCTTTCTTT.

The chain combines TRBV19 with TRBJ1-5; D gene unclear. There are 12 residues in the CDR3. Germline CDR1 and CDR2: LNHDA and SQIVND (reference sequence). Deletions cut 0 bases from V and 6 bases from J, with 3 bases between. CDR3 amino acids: CASSIDIQPQHF. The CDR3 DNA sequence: TGTGCCAGTAGTATAGATATTCAGCCCCAGCATTTT.

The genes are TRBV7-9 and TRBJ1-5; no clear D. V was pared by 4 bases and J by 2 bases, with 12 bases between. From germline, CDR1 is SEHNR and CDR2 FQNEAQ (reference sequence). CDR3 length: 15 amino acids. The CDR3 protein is CASSSTTGRNQPQHF. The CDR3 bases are TGTGCCAGCAGCTCCACCACCGGGCGCAATCAGCCCCAGCATTTT.

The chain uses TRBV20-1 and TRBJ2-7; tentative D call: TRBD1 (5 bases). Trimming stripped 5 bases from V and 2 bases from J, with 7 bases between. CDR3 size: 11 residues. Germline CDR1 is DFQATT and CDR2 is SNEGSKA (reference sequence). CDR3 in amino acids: CSAATAYEQYF. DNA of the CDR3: TGCAGTGCTGCGACAGCCTACGAGCAGTACTTC.

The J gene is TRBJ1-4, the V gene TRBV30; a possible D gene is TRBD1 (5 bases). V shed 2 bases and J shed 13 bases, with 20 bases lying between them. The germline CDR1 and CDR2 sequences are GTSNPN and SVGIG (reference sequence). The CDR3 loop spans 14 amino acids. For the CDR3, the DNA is TGTGCCTGGAGTTCAACCGGGACTACCACAGGACTGTTTTTT. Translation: CAWSSTGTTTGLFF.